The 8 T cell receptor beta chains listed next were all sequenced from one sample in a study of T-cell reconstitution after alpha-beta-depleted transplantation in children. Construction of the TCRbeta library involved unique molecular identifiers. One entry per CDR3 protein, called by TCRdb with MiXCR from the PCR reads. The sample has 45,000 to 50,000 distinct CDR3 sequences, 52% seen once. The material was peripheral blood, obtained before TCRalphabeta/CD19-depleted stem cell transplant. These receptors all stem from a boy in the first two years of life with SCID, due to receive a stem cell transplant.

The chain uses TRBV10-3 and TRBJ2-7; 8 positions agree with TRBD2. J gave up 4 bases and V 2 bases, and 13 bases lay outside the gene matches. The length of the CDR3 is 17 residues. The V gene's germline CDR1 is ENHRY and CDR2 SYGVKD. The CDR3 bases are TGTGCCATCAGTGAGCCCGAGGAGCGGGGGCCTTCTTACGAGCAGTACTTC. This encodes CAISEPEERGPSYEQYF.

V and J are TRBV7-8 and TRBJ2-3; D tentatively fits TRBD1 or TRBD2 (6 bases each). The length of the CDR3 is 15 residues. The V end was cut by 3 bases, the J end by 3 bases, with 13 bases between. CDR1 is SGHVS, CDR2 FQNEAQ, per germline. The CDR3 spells CASSFRGPSTDTQYF. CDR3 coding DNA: TGTGCCAGCAGCTTCCGGGGGCCTAGTACAGATACGCAGTATTTT.

The CDR3, as DNA: TGTGCCAGCAGCGCAACAGGGGGCACTGGAAACACCATATATTTT. Its protein product is CASSATGGTGNTIYF. The chain carries TRBV9 and TRBJ1-3; 9 bases match TRBD1. The CDR3 length is 15 residues. Germline V gives CDR1 SGDLS, CDR2 YYNGEE. The trim removed 3 bases at V and 2 bases at J, leaving 3 bases unmatched.

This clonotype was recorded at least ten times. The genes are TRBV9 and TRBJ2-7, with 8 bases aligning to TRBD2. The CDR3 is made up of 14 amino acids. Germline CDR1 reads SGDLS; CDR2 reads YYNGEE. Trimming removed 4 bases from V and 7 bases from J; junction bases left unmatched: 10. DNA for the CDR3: TGTGCCAGCAGCTCCACCGCGGGGGGCGAAGAGCAGTACTTC. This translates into CASSSTAGGEEQYF. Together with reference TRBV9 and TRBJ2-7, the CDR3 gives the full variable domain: DSGVTQTPKHLITATGQRVTLRCSPRSGDLSVYWYQQSLDQGLQFLIQYYNGEERAKGNILERFSAQQFPDLHSELNLSSLELGDSALYFCASSSTAGGEEQYFGPGTRLTVT.

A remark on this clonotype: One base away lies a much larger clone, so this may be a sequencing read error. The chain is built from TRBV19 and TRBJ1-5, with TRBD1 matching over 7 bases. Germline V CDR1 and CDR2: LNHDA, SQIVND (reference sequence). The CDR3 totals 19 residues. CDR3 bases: TGTGCCACCACAAAGGGTAGAGCTTTGGACAGGAAGGGCAATCAGCCCCAGCTTTTT. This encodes CATTKGRALDRKGNQPQLF.

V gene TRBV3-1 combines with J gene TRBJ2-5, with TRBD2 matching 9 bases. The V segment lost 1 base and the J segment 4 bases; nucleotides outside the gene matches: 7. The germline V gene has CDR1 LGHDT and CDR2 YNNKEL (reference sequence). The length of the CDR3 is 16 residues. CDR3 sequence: CASSQGGGARGETQYF. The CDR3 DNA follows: TGTGCCAGCAGCCAAGGCGGGGGGGCCCGTGGAGAGACCCAGTACTTC.

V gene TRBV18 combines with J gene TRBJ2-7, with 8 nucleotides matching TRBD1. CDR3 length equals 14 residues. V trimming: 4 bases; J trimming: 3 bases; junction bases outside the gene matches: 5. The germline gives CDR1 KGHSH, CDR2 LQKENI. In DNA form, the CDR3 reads TGTGCCAGCTCACGACGACAGGGGAACTACGAGCAGTACTTC. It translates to CASSRRQGNYEQYF.

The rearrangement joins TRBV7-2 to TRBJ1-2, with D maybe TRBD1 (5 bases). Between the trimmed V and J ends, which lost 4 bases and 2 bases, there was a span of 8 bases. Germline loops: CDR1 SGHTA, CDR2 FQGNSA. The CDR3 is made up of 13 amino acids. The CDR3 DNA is TGTGCCAGCAGCTCCCGACAGAACTATGGCTACACCTTC. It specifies CASSSRQNYGYTF. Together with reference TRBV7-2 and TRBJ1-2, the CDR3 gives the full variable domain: GAGVSQSPSNKVTEKGKDVELRCDPISGHTALYWYRQSLGQGLEFLIYFQGNSAPDKSGLPSDRFSAERTGGSVSTLTIQRTQQEDSAVYLCASSSRQNYGYTFGSGTRLTVV.